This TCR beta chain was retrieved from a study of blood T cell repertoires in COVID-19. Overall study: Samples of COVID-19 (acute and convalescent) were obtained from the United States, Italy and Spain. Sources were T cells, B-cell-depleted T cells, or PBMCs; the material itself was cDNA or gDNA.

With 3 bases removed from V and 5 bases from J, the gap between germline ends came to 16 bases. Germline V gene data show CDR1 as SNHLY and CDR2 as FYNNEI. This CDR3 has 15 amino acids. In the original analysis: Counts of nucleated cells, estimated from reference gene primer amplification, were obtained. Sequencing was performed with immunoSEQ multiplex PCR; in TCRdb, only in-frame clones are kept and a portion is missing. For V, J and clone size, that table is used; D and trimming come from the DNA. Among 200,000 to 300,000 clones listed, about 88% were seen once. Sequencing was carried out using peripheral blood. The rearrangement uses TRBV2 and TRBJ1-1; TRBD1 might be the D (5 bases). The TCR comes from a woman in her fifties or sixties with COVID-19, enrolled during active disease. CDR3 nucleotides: TGTGCCAGCAGTGATGACAGCCCCTGGAGAACTGAAGCTTTCTTT. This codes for CASSDDSPWRTEAFF.